This T cell receptor (beta chain) emerged from a study of blood T cells in healthy people across ages (dated by TCRdb to the mid-2010s). Study-wide context: Template switching captured roughly one uniquely barcoded TCR beta cDNA molecule per two T cells in model experiments. Age-related changes in TCR beta repertoire diversity were measured in the study by deep sequencing normalized with unique cDNA molecular identifiers. To avoid experimental bias, donors of different ages were spread randomly across the sequencing lanes. Donors were grouped into four age groups: young (average approximately 16 years), middle-aged (39), aged (around 62) and long-lived (about 89). The study analyzed two additional independent replicas of 1 million unique cDNA reads from the same blood draw for two donors, one aged 18 to 29 and one aged 80 or older.

Library prep was done by 5' RACE. The data were produced on an Illumina HiSeq 2500. A second PCR of roughly 6 to 11 cycles was run with a J-beta primer mix and a sample-barcoded 5' primer. A template-switch 5' adaptor carrying 12 random nucleotides introduced a unique molecular identifier onto each TCR beta cDNA molecule. Each sample yielded at least 2.5 million CDR3-containing paired-end reads. All of the RNA was converted into first-strand cDNA using the Mint cDNA synthesis kit, with a TRBC-specific oligonucleotide serving as the primer. After uracil-DNA glycosylase treatment, a first 18-cycle PCR used universal primers M1SS and BC2_uni_R on all cDNA. Per the original workflow: For normalization, 1 million high-quality reads, each with a distinct molecular identifier, were randomly selected from each sample. Reads sharing molecular identifiers were discarded rather than binned into consensus sequences. MiTCR, with a Q25 quality threshold and the strictest error-elimination algorithm, was used for CDR3 identification, clonotype clustering and error correction. Lower-bound total TCR beta diversity was estimated with a nonparametric unseen species model using Euler transformation. The public reads were reprocessed in TCRdb via fastp at Q25 and MiXCR, keeping in-frame beta chains. Here each entry gathers all rows of one CDR3 protein and keeps the most common genes and DNA. It is TCRdb's table, rather than the study itself, that gives the V and J calls and clone size. The sample table contains roughly 720,000 distinct CDR3 sequences; only one count was recorded for about 48% of them. About 42% of the sample comes from the top ten.

This clonotype was seen only once. Its antigen has not been determined. One end of the junction varies from germline; a read error may be responsible. The germline V gene yields SGHTA for CDR1 and FQGNSA for CDR2. From the cysteine through the phenylalanine, the CDR3 covers 13 amino acids. The read is trimmed to its CDR3 DNA, 39 bases read in frame from base 1. The roughly 42 donors, aged about 6 to 90 years, were systemically healthy Caucasian individuals from Russia. Around 9.7 milliliters of peripheral blood were collected from each donor into EDTA-treated Vacutainer tubes. Ficoll-Paque density-gradient centrifugation was used to isolate PBMCs, with at least 6.5 million per sample. Total RNA was extracted from PBMCs with Trizol reagent, with at least 6 micrograms obtained per sample. For every donor, flow cytometry on a PBMC aliquot measured the percentage of naive CD45RAhigh/CD27high T cells. The research as a whole found: Estimates of total diversity based on one million sequenced T cells were considered lower bounds and underestimates. Bulk unsorted PBMC profiling prevented conclusive comparison of naive and antigen-experienced compartments. The percentage of naive T cells measured by flow cytometry correlated strongly with observed TCR beta diversity. Observed TCR beta diversity per million T cells fell roughly linearly with age, and a significant reduction was already apparent by age around 36. Compared with the aged group, more naive CD4+ T cells, fewer expanded clones and increased TCR diversity were shown by the long-lived group, suggesting age selection. Because the CMV infection status of the donors was unknown, age-related changes in expanded clonotypes may potentially have been confounded.

The sample was blood. The TCR sequence derives from a man at least 80 years old in good health. The chain is encoded by TRBV7-2 joined to TRBJ2-7; 7 of the junction bases match TRBD2. The CDR3 here reads CAGSFSGGYEQYF. The nucleotide sequence reads as follows: TGTGCCGGCAGCTTCTCGGGGGGTTACGAGCAGTACTTC.